These 10 T cell receptor beta chains were sequenced from one sample in a study of T cell responses to AZD1222 COVID-19 vaccine. Sequenced by immunoSEQ multiplex PCR; TCRdb stores in-frame clones only, minus some. Of roughly 130,000 clones listed, just over 85% are singletons. The specimen was peripheral blood, collected on day 0 of AZD1222 vaccination. These receptors came from an adult in good health.

The chain combines TRBV3-1 (or the pseudogene TRBV3-2) with TRBJ1-3; 7 bases are a match to TRBD1. CDR3 length: 15 residues. Germline V gene lookup returns CDR1 LGHDT and CDR2 YNNKEL (reference sequence). The trim removed 7 bases at V and 4 bases at J, leaving 10 bases unmatched. The CDR3 here is CASNLGAGGGNTIYF. Written as DNA, the CDR3 is TGTGCCAGCAACCTGGGGGCAGGGGGAGGAAACACCATATATTTT.

This chain uses TRBV27 with TRBJ2-1; possible D gene TRBD1, 6 bases. Trimming left V 0 bases short and J 4 bases short, with 7 bases between. The CDR3 covers 14 residues. Per germline, CDR1 MNHEY and CDR2 SMNVEV (reference sequence). CDR3 region: CASSLSRGYNEQFF. The CDR3 DNA follows: TGTGCCAGCAGTTTATCCAGGGGTTACAATGAGCAGTTCTTC.

The rearrangement links TRBV7-2 to TRBJ2-5; D uncertain. The V end was cut by 2 bases, the J end by 5 bases, with 6 bases between. Germline values: CDR1 SGHTA, CDR2 FQGNSA. The CDR3 consists of 12 residues. The CDR3 DNA is TGTGCCAGCAGCTTAAATAGGGAGACCCAGTACTTC. The encoded protein is CASSLNRETQYF.

This chain links TRBV7-9 with TRBJ2-7; tentative D call: TRBD1 (6 bases). Trimming shortened V by 8 bases and J by 0 bases, and 11 bases separated the two germline ends. From germline, CDR1 is SEHNR and CDR2 FQNEAQ (reference sequence). The CDR3 is 13 amino acids. The CDR3 sequence is CASGQGGSYEQYF. CDR3 DNA sequence: TGTGCCAGCGGGCAAGGGGGCTCCTACGAGCAGTACTTC. The variable domain in full, completed from reference TRBV7-9 and TRBJ2-7, reads DTGVSQNPRHKITKRGQNVTFRCDPISEHNRLYWYRQTLGQGPEFLTYFQNEAQLEKSRLLSDRFSAERPKGSFSTLEIQRTEQGDSAMYLCASGQGGSYEQYFGPGTRLTVT.

The chain recombines TRBV4-3 with TRBJ2-5; TRBD2 might be the D (6 bases). Trimming shortened V by 0 bases and J by 4 bases, and 15 bases separated the two germline ends. Germline loops: CDR1 LGHNA, CDR2 YSLEER. The length of the CDR3 is 16 residues. CDR3 region: CASSQEAQRRGETQYF. The CDR3 nucleotides are TGCGCCAGCAGCCAAGAGGCACAGCGGAGGGGAGAGACCCAGTACTTC.

The count of this clone is one. CDR3 in DNA: TGTGCCAGCAGCCCCCTTAGCACAGGGTACTATGGCTACACCTTC. Translated: CASSPLSTGYYGYTF. The chain is built from TRBV5-6 and TRBJ1-2; maybe TRBD1 (6 bases). Germline assignment: CDR1 SGHDT and CDR2 YYEEEE. The CDR3 contains 15 residues. V lost 4 bases, J lost 3 bases, and 16 bases lay in between.

In DNA, the CDR3 is TGTGCCAGCAGTTATTCTACAGGGAACAGCAATCAGCCCCAGCATTTT. Its protein is CASSYSTGNSNQPQHF. The V and J genes are TRBV6-5 and TRBJ1-5; D possibly corresponds to TRBD1 (6 bases). This CDR3 is 16 amino acids long. Germline V gene sequence: CDR1 MNHEY, CDR2 SVGAGI. The V end was cut by 3 bases, the J end by 1 base, with 13 bases between.

V gene TRBV6-5 combines with J gene TRBJ1-5; D uncertain. V shed 6 bases and J shed 5 bases, with 11 bases lying between them. Germline V gives CDR1 MNHEY, CDR2 SVGAGI. This CDR3 is built from 13 residues. CDR3 coding DNA: TGTGCCAGCAGCAGGAGACTTGATCAGCCCCAGCATTTT. This encodes CASSRRLDQPQHF.

V and J are TRBV28 and TRBJ2-7; 9 bases align to TRBD2. The CDR3 is 14 residues long. CDR1 and CDR2 (germline): MDHEN, SYDVKM. V lost 3 bases, J lost 3 bases, and 3 bases stayed unmatched. The CDR3 DNA sequence: TGTGCCAGCAGTTTGGGCGGGGGGGTCTACGAGCAGTACTTC. Its translation: CASSLGGGVYEQYF.

The chain combines TRBV7-9 with TRBJ1-3; D is unresolved. The V end lost 2 bases, the J end lost 7 bases, and 9 bases lay between the germline ends. The length of the CDR3 is 13 residues. CDR1 is SEHNR and CDR2 is FQNEAQ in the germline V gene (reference sequence). The CDR3 region is CASSLLFLNTIYF. The CDR3, as DNA: TGTGCCAGCAGCTTACTATTTCTCAACACCATATATTTT.